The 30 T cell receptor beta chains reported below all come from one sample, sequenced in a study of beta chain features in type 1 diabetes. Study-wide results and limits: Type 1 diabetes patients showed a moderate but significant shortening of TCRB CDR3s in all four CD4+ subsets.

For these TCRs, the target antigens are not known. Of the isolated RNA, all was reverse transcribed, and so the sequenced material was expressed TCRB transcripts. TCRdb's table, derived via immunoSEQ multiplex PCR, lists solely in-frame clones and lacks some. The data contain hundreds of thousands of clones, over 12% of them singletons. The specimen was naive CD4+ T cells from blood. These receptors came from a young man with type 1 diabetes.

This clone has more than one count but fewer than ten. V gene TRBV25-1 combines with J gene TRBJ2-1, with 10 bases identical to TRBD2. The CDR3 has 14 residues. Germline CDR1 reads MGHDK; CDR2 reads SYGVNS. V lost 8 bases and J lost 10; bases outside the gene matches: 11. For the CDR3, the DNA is TGTGCCAGCGACTTAGCGGGAGGCTTTGGGGAGCAGTTCTTC. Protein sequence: CASDLAGGFGEQFF.

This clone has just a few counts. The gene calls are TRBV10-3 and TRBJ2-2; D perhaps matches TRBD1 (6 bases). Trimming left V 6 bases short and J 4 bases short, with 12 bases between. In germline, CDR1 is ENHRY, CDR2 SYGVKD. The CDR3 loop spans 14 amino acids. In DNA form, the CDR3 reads TGTGCCATCAGCCTAGACAGGCGCACCGGGGAGCTGTTTTTT. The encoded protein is CAISLDRRTGELFF.

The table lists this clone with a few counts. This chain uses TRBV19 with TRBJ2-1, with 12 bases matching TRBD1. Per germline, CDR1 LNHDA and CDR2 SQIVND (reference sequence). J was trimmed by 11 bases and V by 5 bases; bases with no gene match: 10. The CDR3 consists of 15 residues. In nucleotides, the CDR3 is TGTGCCAGTAGTCCCACCGGGACAGGGGGCGTAAAGCAGTTCTTC. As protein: CASSPTGTGGVKQFF.

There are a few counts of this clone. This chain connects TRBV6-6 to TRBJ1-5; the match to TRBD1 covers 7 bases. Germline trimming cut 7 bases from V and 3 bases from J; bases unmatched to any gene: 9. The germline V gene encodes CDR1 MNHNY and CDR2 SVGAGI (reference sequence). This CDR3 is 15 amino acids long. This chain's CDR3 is CASTRDRRDNQPQHF. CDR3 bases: TGTGCCAGCACCAGGGACAGACGAGACAATCAGCCCCAGCATTTT.

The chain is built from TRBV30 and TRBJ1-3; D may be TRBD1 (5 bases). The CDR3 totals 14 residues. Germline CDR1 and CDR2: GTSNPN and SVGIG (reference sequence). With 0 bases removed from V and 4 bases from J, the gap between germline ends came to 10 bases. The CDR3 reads CAWSVAQVGNTIYF. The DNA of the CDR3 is TGTGCCTGGAGTGTAGCACAGGTGGGAAACACCATATATTTT.

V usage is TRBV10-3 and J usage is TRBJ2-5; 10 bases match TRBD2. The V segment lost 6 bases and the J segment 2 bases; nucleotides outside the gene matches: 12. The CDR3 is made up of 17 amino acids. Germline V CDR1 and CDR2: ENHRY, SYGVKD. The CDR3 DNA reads TGTGCCATCAGAGATAGCGGGGGGCGGTCTCCTCAAGAGACCCAGTACTTC. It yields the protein CAIRDSGGRSPQETQYF.

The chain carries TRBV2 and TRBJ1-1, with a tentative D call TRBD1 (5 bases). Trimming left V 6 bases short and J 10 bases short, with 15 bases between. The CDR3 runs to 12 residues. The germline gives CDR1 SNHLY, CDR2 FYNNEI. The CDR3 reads CASSTDSRVAFF. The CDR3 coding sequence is TGTGCCAGCAGCACCGACAGCAGAGTAGCTTTCTTT.

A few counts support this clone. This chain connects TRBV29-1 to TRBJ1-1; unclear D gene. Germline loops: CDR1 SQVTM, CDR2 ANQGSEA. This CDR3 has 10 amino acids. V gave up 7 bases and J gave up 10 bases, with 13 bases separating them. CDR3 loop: CSGVSPGAFF. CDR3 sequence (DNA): TGCAGCGGTGTTTCTCCGGGAGCTTTCTTT. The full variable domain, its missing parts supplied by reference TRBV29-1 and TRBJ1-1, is SAVISQKPSRDICQRGTSLTIQCQVDSQVTMMFWYRQQPGQSLTLIATANQGSEATYESGFVIDKFPISRPNLTFSTLTVSNMSPEDSSIYLCSGVSPGAFFGQGTRLTVV.

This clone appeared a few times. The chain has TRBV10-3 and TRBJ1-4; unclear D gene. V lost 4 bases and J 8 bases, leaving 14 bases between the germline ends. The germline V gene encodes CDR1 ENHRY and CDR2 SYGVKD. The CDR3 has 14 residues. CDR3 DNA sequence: TGTGCCATCAGTGGAGAGGGAGGAGGGGAAAAACTGTTTTTT. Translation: CAISGEGGGEKLFF.

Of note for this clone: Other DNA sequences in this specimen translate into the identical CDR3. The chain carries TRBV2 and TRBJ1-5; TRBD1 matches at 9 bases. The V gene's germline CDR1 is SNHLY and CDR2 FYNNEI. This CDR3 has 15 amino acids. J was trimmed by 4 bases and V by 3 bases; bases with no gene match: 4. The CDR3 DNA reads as TGTGCCAGCAGTGAGGACAGGGGCGGGAATCAGCCCCAGCATTTT. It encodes CASSEDRGGNQPQHF.

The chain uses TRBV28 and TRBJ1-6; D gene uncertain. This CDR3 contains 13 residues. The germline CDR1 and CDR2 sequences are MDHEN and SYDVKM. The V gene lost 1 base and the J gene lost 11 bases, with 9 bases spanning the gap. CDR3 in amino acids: CASSLSTPPPLHF. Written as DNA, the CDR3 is TGTGCCAGCAGTTTATCCACTCCGCCACCCCTCCACTTT.

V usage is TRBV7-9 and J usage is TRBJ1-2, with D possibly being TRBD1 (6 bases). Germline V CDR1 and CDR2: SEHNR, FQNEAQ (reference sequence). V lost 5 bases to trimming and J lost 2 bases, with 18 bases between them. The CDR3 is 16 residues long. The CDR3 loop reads CASSRIRGARNYGYTF. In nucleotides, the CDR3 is TGTGCCAGCAGCCGGATACGGGGGGCGCGAAACTATGGCTACACCTTC.

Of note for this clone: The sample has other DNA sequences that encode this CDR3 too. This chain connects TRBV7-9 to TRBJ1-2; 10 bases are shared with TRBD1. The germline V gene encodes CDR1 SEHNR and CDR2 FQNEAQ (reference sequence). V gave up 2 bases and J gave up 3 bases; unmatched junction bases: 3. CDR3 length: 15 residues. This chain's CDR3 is CASSLRDRGDYGYTF. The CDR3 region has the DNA TGTGCCAGCAGCTTACGGGACAGGGGTGACTATGGCTACACCTTC.

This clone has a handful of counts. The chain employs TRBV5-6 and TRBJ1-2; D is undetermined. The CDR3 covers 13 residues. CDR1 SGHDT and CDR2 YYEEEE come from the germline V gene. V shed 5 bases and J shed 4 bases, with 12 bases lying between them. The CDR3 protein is CASSPAGTYGYTF. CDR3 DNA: TGTGCCAGCAGTCCTGCAGGCACCTATGGCTACACCTTC.

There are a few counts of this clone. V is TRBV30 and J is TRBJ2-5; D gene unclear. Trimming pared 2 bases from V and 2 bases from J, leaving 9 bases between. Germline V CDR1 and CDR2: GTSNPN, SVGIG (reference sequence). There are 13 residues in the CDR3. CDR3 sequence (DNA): TGTGCCTGGAGTAGGAACTTTCAAGAGACCCAGTACTTC. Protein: CAWSRNFQETQYF.

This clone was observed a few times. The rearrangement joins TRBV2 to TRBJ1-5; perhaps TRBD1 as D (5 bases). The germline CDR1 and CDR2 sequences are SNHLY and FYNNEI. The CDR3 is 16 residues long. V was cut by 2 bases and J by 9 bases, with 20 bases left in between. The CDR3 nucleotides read TGTGCCAGCAGTGAACCGATCCTTCAGGGTGAAGGGCCCCAGCATTTT. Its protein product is CASSEPILQGEGPQHF.

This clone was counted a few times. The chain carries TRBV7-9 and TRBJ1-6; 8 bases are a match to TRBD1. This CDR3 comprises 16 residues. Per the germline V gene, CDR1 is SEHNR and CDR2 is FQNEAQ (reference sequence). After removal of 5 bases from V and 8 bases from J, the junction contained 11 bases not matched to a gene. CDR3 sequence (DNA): TGTGCCAGCAGCCGAGGGACAGGACTGGGGGATTCACCCCTCCACTTT. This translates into CASSRGTGLGDSPLHF.

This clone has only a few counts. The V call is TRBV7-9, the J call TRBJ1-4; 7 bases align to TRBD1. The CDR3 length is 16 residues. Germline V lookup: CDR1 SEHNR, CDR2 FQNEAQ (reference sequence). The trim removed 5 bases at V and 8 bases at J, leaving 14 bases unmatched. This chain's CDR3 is CASSRTPTGDEEKLFF. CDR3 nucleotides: TGTGCCAGCAGCCGAACCCCAACAGGGGATGAGGAAAAACTGTTTTTT.

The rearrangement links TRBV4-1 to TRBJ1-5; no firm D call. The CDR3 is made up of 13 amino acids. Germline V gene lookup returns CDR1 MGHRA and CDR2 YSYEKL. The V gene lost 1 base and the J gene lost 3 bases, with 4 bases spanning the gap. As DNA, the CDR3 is TGCGCCAGCAGCCAAGCAGACAATCAGCCCCAGCATTTT. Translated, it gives CASSQADNQPQHF.

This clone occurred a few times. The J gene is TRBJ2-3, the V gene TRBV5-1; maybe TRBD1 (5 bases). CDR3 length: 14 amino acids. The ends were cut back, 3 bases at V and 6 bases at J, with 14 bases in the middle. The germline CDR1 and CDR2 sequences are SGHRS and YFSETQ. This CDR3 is CASSYGSPGDTQYF. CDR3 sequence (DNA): TGCGCCAGCAGCTACGGGTCCCCAGGGGATACGCAGTATTTT.

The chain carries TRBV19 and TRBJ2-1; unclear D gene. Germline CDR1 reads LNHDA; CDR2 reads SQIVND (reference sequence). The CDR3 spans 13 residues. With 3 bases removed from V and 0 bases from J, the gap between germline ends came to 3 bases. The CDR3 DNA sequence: TGTGCCAGTAGTATTAGCTCCTACAATGAGCAGTTCTTC. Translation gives CASSISSYNEQFF.

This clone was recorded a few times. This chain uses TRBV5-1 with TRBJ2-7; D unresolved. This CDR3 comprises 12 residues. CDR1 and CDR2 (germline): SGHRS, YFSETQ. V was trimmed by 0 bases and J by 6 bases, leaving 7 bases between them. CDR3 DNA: TGCGCCAGCAGCTTGGCCCCCGGCGAGCAGTACTTC. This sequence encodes CASSLAPGEQYF.

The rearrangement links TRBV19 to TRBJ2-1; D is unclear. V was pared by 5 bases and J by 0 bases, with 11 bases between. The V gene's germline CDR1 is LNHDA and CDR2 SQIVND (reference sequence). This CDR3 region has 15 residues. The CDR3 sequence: CASSAIDSSYNEQFF. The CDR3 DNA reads TGTGCCAGTAGTGCAATAGATAGCTCCTACAATGAGCAGTTCTTC.

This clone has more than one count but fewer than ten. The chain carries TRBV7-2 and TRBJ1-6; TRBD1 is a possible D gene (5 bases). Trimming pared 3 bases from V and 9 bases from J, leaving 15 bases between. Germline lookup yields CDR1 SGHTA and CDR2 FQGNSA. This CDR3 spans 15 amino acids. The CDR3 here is CASSFSPLGASPLHF. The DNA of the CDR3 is TGTGCCAGCAGCTTTAGTCCCTTAGGGGCTTCACCCCTCCACTTT. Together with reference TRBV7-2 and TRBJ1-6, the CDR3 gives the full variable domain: GAGVSQSPSNKVTEKGKDVELRCDPISGHTALYWYRQSLGQGLEFLIYFQGNSAPDKSGLPSDRFSAERTGGSVSTLTIQRTQQEDSAVYLCASSFSPLGASPLHFGNGTRLTVT.

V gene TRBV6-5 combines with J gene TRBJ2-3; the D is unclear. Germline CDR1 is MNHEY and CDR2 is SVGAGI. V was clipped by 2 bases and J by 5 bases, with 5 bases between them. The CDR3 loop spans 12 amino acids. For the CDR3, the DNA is TGTGCCAGCAGTTACGGAAAAGATACGCAGTATTTT. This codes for CASSYGKDTQYF.

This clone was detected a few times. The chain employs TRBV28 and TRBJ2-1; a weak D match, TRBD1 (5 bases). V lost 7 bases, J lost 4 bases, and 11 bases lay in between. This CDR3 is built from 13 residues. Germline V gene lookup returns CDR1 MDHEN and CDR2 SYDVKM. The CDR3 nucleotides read TGTGCCAGCAATTTGGACATTTACAATGAGCAGTTCTTC. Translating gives CASNLDIYNEQFF.

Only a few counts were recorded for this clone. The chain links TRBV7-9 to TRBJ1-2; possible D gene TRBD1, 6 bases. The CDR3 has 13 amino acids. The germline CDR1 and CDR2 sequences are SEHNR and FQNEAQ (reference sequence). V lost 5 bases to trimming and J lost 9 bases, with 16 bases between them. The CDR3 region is CASSPGGGGSYTF. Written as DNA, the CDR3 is TGTGCCAGCAGCCCCGGGGGGGGCGGTAGCTACACCTTC. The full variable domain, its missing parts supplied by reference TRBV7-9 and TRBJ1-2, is DTGVSQNPRHKITKRGQNVTFRCDPISEHNRLYWYRQTLGQGPEFLTYFQNEAQLEKSRLLSDRFSAERPKGSFSTLEIQRTEQGDSAMYLCASSPGGGGSYTFGSGTRLTVV.

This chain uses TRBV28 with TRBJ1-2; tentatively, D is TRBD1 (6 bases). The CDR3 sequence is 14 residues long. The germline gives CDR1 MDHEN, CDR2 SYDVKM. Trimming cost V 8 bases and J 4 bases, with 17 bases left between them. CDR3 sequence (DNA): TGTGCCAGCTGCTCCTCTGGGGGCTGCTATGGCTACACCTTC. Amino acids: CASCSSGGCYGYTF.

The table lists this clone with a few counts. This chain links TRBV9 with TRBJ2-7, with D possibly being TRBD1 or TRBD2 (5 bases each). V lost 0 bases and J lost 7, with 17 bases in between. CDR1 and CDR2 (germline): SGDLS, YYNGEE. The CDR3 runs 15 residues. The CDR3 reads CASSVEDRGIREQYF. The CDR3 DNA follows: TGTGCCAGCAGCGTAGAAGACAGAGGGATACGTGAGCAGTACTTC. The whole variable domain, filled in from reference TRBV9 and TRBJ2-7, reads DSGVTQTPKHLITATGQRVTLRCSPRSGDLSVYWYQQSLDQGLQFLIQYYNGEERAKGNILERFSAQQFPDLHSELNLSSLELGDSALYFCASSVEDRGIREQYFGPGTRLTVT.

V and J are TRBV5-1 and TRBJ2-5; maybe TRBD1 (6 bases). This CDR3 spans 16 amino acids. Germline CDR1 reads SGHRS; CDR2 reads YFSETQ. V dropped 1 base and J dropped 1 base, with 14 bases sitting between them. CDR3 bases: TGCGCCAGCAGCTTGAGTGGGGGCCGGCCCCAAGAGACCCAGTACTTC. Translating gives CASSLSGGRPQETQYF.